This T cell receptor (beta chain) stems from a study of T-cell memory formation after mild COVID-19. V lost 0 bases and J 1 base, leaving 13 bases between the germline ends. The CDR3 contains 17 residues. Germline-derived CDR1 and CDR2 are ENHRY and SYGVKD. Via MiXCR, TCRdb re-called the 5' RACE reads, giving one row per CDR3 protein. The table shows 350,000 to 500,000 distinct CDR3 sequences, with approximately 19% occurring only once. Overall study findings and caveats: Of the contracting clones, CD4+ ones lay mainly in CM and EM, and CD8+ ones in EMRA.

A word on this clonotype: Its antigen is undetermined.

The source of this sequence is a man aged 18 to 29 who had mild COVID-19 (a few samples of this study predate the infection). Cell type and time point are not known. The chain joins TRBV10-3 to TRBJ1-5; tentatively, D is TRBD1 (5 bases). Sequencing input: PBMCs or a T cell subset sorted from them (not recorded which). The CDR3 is CAISESGGARSNQPQHF. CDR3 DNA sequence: TGTGCCATCAGTGAGTCTGGAGGGGCCAGGAGCAATCAGCCCCAGCATTTT.